Here is one TCR beta chain with its context. Assignment of participants to cohorts was predicated upon participant-reported clinical history. Before being deemed recovered, Cohort 3 donors had two negative PCRs, clearance, or symptom resolution. This sample is drawn from a study of blood T cell repertoires in COVID-19. Study background: Samples representing acute and convalescent COVID-19 were sourced from the United States, Italy and Spain.

Assay: immunoSEQ multiplex PCR; the TCRdb copy retains only in-frame clones and omits some. The profile shows just over 300,000 clones, 70% to 90% of them singletons. The CDR3 extends over 12 amino acids. V was cut by 8 bases and J by 3 bases, with 13 bases left in between. The germline gives CDR1 GTSNPN, CDR2 SVGIG (reference sequence). The chain couples TRBV30 to TRBJ2-5; perhaps D is TRBD1 or TRBD2 (5 bases each). Sequencing was performed on PBMCs or T cells enriched from blood (not recorded which). The TCR comes from a middle-aged woman who had recovered from COVID-19. CDR3 amino acids: CASGGQKETQYF. The CDR3 DNA reads TGTGCCAGTGGAGGACAAAAAGAGACCCAGTACTTC.